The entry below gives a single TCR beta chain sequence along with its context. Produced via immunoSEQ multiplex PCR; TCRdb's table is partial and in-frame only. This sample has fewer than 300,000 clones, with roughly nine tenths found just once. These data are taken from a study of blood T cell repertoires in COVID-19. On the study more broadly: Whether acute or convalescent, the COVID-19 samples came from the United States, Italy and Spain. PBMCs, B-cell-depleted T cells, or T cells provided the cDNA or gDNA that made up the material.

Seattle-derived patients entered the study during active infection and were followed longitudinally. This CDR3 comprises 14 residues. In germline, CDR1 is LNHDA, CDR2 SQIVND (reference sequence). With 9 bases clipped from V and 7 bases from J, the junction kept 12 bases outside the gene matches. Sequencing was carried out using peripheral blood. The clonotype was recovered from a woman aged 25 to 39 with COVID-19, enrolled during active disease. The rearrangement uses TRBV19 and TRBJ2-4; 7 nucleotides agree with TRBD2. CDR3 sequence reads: CASRTSEGRNIQYF. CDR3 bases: TGTGCCAGCCGAACTAGCGAGGGGCGGAACATTCAGTACTTC.